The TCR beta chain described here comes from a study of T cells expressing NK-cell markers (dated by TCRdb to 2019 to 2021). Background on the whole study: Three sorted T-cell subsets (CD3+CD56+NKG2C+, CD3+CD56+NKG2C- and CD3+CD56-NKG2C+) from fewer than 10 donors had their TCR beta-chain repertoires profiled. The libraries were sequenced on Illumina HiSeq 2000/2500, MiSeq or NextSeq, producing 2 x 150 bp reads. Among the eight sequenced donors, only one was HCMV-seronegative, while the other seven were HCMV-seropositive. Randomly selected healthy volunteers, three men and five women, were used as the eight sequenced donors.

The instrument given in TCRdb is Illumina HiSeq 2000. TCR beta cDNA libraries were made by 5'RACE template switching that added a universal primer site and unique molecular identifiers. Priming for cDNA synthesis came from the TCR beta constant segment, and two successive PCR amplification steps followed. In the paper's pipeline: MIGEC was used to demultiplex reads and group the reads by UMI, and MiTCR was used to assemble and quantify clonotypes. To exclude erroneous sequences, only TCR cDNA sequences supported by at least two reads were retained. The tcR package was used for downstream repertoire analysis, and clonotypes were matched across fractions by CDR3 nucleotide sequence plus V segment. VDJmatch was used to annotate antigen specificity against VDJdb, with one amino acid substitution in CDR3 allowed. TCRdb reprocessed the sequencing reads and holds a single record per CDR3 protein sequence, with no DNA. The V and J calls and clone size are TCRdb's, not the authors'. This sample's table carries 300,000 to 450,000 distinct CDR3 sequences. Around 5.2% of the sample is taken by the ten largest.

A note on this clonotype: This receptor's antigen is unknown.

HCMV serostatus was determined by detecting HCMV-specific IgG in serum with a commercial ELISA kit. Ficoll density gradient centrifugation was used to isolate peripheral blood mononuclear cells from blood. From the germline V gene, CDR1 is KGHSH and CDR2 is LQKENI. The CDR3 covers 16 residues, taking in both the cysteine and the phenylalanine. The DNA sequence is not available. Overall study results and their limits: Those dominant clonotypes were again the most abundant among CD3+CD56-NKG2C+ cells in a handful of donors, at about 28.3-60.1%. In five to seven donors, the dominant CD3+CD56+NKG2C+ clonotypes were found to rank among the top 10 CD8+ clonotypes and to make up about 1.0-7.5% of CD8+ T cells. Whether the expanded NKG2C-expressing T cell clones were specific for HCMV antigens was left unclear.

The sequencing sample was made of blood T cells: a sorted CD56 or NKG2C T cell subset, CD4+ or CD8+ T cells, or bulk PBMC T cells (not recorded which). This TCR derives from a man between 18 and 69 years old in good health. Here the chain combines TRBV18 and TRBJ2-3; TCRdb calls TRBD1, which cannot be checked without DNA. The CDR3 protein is CASSPRDNPSTDTQYF.